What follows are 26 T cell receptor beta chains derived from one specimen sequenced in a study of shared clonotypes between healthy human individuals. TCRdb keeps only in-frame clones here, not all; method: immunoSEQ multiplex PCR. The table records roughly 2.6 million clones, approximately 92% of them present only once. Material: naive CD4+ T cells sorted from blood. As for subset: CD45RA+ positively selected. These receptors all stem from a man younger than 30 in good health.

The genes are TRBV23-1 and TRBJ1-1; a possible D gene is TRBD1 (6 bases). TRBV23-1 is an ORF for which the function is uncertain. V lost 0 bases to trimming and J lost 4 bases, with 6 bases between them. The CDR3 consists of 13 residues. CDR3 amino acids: CASSQSGATEAFF. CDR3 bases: TGCGCCAGCAGTCAATCGGGGGCCACTGAAGCTTTCTTT.

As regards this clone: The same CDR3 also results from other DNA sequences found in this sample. The CDR3 loop is CASSLAGLAETQYF. The CDR3 DNA reads as TGCGCCAGCAGCTTGGCCGGGTTAGCAGAGACCCAGTACTTC. This chain connects TRBV5-1 to TRBJ2-5; D is uncertain. Germline lookup yields CDR1 SGHRS and CDR2 YFSETQ. CDR3 length equals 14 residues. With 0 bases removed from V and 4 bases from J, the gap between germline ends came to 10 bases.

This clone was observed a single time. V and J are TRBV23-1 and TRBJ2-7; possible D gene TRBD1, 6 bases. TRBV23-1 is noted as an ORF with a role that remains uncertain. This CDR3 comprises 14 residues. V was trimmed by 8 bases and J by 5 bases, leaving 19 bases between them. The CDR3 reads CASSATQGRHEQYF. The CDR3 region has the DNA TGCGCCAGCTCAGCGACACAGGGAAGGCACGAGCAGTACTTC.

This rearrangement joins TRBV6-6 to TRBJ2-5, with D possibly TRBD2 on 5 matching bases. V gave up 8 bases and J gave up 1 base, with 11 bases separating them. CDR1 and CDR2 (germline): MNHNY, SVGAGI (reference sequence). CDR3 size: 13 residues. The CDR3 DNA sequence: TGTGCCAGCCGCACGGGAATCCAAGAGACCCAGTACTTC. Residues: CASRTGIQETQYF.

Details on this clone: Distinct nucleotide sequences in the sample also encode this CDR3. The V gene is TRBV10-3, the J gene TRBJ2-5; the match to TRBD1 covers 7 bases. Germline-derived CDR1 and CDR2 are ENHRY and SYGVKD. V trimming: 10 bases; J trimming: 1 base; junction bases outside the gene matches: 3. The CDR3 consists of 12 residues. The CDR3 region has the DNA TGTGCCACCCGGACAGGCCAAGAGACCCAGTACTTC. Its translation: CATRTGQETQYF.

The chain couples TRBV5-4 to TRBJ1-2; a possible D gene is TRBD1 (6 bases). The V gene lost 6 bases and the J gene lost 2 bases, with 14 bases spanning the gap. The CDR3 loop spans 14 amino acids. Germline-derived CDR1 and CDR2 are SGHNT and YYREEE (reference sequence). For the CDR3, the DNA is TGTGCCAGCACCAGGGGCGGGCTGAACTATGGCTACACCTTC. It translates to CASTRGGLNYGYTF.

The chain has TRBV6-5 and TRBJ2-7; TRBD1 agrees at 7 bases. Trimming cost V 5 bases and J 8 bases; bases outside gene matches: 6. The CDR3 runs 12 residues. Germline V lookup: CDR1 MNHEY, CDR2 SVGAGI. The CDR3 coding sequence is TGTGCCAGCAGTCAGACAGGGTACCAGCAGTACTTC. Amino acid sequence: CASSQTGYQQYF.

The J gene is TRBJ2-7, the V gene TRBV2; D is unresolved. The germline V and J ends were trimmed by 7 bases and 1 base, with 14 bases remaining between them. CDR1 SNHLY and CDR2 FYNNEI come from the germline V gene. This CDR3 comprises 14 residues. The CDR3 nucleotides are TGTGCCAGCATAGGTGATGTTGCTTCCTACGAGCAGTACTTC. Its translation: CASIGDVASYEQYF. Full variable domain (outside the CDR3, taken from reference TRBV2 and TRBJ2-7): EPEVTQTPSHQVTQMGQEVILRCVPISNHLYFYWYRQILGQKVEFLVSFYNNEISEKSEIFDDQFSVERPDGSNFTLKIRSTKLEDSAMYFCASIGDVASYEQYFGPGTRLTVT.

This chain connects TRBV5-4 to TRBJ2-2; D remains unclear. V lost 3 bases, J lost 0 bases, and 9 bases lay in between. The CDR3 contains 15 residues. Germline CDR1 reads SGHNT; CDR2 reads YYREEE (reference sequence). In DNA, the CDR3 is TGTGCCAGCAGCTCGGTCGAGCCGAACACCGGGGAGCTGTTTTTT. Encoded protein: CASSSVEPNTGELFF.

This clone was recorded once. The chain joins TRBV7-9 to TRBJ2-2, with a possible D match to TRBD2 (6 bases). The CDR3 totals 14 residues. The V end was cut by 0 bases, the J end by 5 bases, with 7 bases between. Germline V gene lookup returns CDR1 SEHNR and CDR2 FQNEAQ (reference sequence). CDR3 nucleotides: TGTGCCAGCAGCTTAGCGGAGGGTACCGGGGAGCTGTTTTTT. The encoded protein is CASSLAEGTGELFF.

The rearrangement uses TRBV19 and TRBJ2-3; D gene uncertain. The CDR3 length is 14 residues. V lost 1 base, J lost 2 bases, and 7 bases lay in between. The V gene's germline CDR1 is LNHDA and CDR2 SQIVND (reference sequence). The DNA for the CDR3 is TGTGCCAGTAGTATAGGACTGAACACAGATACGCAGTATTTT. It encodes CASSIGLNTDTQYF. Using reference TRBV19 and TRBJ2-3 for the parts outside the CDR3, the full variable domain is DGGITQSPKYLFRKEGQNVTLSCEQNLNHDAMYWYRQDPGQGLRLIYYSQIVNDFQKGDIAEGYSVSREKKESFPLTVTSAQKNPTAFYLCASSIGLNTDTQYFGPGTRLTVL.

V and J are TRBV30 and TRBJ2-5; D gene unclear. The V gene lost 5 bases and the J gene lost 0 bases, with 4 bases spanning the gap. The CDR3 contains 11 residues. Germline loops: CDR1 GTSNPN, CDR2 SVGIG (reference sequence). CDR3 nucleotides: TGTGCCTGGGCCTACCAAGAGACCCAGTACTTC. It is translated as CAWAYQETQYF.

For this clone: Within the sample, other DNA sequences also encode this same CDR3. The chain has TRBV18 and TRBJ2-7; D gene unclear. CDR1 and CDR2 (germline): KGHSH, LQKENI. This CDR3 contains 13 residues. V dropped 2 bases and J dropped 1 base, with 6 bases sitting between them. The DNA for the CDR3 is TGTGCCAGCTCACCATCGGTTTCCTACGAGCAGTACTTC. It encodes CASSPSVSYEQYF. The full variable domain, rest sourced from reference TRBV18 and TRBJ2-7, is NAGVMQNPRHLVRRRGQEARLRCSPMKGHSHVYWYRQLPEEGLKFMVYLQKENIIDESGMPKERFSAEFPKEGPSILRIQQVVRGDSAAYFCASSPSVSYEQYFGPGTRLTVT.

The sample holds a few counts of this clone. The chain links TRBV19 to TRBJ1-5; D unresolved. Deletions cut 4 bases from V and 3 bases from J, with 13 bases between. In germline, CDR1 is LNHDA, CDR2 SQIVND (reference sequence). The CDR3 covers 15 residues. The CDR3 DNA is TGTGCCAGTAGTACCCCTGGACTACTCAATCAGCCCCAGCATTTT. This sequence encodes CASSTPGLLNQPQHF.

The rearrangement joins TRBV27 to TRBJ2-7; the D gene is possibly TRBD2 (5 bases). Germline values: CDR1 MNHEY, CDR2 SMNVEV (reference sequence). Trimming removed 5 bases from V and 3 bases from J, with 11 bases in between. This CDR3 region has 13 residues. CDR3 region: CASSIGEHYEQYF. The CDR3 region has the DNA TGTGCCAGCAGTATCGGGGAACACTACGAGCAGTACTTC.

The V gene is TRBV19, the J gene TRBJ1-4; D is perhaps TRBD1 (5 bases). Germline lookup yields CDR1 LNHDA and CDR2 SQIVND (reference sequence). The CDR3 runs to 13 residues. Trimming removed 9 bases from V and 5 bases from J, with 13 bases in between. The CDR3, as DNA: TGTGCCAGCCAGGGAGGGAGGAATGAAAAACTGTTTTTT. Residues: CASQGGRNEKLFF. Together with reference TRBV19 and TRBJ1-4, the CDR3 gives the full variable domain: DGGITQSPKYLFRKEGQNVTLSCEQNLNHDAMYWYRQDPGQGLRLIYYSQIVNDFQKGDIAEGYSVSREKKESFPLTVTSAQKNPTAFYLCASQGGRNEKLFFGSGTQLSVL.

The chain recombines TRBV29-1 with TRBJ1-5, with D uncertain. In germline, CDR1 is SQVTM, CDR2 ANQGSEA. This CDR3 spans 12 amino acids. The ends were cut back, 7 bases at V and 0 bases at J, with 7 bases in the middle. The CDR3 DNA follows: TGCAGCGCCGGTAGTAGCAATCAGCCCCAGCATTTT. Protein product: CSAGSSNQPQHF.

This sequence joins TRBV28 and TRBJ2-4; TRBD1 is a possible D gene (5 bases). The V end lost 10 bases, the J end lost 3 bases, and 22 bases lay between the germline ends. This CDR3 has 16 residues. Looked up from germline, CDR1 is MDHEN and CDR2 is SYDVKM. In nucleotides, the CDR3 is TGTGCCACCTCACTTGGGGCATCCCTGGGCAAAAACATTCAGTACTTC. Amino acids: CATSLGASLGKNIQYF.

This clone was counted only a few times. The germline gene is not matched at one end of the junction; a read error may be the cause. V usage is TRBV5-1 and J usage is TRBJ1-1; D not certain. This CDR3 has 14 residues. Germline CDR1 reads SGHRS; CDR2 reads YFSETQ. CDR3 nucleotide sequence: TGCGCCAGCACCTTGAGGACTCCTGGGGCTGAAGCTTTCTTT. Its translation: CASTLRTPGAEAFF. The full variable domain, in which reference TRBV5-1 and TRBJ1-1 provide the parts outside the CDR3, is KAGVTQTPRYLIKTRGQQVTLSCSPISGHRSVSWYQQTPGQGLQFLFEYFSETQRNKGNFPGRFSGRQFSNSRSEMNVSTLELGDSALYLCASTLRTPGAEAFFGQGTRLTVV.

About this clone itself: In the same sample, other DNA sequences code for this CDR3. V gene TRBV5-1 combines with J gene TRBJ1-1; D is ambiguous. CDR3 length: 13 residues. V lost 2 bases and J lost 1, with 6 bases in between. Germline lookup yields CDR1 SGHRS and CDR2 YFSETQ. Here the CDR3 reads CASSLVSNTEAFF. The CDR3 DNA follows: TGCGCCAGCAGCTTAGTATCGAACACTGAAGCTTTCTTT. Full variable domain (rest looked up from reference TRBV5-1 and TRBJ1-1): KAGVTQTPRYLIKTRGQQVTLSCSPISGHRSVSWYQQTPGQGLQFLFEYFSETQRNKGNFPGRFSGRQFSNSRSEMNVSTLELGDSALYLCASSLVSNTEAFFGQGTRLTVV.

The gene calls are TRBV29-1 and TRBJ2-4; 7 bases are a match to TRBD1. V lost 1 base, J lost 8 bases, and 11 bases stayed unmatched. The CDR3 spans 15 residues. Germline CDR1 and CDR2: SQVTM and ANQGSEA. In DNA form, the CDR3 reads TGCAGCGTTGAAGTCCCAAGGGGGCTCGGGGACATTCAGTACTTC. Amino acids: CSVEVPRGLGDIQYF.

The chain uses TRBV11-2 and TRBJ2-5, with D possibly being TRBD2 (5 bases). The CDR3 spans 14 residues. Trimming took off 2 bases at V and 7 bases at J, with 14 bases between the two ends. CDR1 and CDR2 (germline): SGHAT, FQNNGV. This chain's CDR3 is CASSLITAGGTQYF. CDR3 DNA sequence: TGTGCCAGCAGCTTAATCACCGCAGGAGGGACCCAGTACTTC. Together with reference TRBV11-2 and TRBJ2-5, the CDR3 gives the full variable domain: EAGVAQSPRYKIIEKRQSVAFWCNPISGHATLYWYQQILGQGPKLLIQFQNNGVVDDSQLPKDRFSAERLKGVDSTLKIQPAKLEDSAVYLCASSLITAGGTQYFGPGTRLLVL.

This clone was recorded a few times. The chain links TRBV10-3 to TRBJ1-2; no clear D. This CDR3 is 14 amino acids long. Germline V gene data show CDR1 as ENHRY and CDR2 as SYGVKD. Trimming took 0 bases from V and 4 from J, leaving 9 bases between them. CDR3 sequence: CAISESDTFYGYTF. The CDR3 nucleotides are TGTGCCATCAGTGAGTCAGACACCTTCTATGGCTACACCTTC.

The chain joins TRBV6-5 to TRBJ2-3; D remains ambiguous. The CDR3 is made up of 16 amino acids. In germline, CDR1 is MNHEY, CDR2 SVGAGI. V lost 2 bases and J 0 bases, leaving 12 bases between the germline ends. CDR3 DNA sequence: TGTGCCAGCAGTTACCTCGGTGGGGTAAGCACAGATACGCAGTATTTT. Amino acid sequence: CASSYLGGVSTDTQYF.

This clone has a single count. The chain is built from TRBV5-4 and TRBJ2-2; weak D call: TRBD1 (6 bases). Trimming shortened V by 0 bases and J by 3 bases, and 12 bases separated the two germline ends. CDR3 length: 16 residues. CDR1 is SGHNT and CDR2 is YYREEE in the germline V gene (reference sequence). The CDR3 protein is CASSLGGQGDTGELFF. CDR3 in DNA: TGTGCCAGCAGCTTGGGGGGACAAGGAGACACCGGGGAGCTGTTTTTT.

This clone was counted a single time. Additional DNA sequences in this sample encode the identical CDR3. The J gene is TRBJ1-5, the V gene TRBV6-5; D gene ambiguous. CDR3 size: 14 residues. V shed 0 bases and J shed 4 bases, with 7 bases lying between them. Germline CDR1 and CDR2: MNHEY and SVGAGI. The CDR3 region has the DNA TGTGCCAGCAGTTACTCGACTGGTAATCAGCCCCAGCATTTT. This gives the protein CASSYSTGNQPQHF.